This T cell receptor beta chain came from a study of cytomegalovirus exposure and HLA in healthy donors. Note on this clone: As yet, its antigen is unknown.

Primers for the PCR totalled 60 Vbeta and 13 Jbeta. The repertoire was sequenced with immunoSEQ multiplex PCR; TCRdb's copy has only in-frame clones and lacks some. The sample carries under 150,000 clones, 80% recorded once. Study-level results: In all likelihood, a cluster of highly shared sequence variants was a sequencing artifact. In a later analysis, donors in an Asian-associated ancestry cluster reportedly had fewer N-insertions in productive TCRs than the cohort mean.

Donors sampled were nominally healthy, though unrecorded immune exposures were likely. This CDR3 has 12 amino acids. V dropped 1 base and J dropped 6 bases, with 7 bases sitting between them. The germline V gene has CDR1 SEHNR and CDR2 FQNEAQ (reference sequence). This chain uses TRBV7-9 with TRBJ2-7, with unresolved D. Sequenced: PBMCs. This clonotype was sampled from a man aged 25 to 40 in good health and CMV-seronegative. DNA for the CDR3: TGTGCCAGCAGCTTAGGCGAGGCCGAGCAGTACTTC. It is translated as CASSLGEAEQYF.